Each of the 21 T cell receptor beta chains below was sequenced from the same sample in a study of blood T cell repertoires in COVID-19. Here immunoSEQ multiplex PCR was the method, and the copy in TCRdb shows in-frame clones only, minus some. This repertoire shows about 130,000 clones, around 80% found once; its top ten account for under 4.5%. The sequenced sample was peripheral blood. Source of these receptors: a woman aged 50 to 60 with acute or convalescent COVID-19.

This clone was observed a single time. CDR3 protein: CASSQDRLYEQYF. The CDR3 region has the DNA TGTGCCAGCAGCCAAGACAGGCTCTACGAGCAGTACTTC. This sequence joins TRBV5-6 and TRBJ2-7; maybe TRBD1 (6 bases). The CDR3 extends over 13 amino acids. With 4 bases removed from V and 3 bases from J, the gap between germline ends came to 11 bases. Germline-derived CDR1 and CDR2 are SGHDT and YYEEEE.

This clone is a singleton in its sample. This chain links TRBV18 with TRBJ2-3; D is undetermined. Trimming removed 4 bases at V and 2 bases at J, with 7 bases between. Per the germline V gene, CDR1 is KGHSH and CDR2 is LQKENI. This CDR3 contains 13 residues. This chain's CDR3 is CASSQGVTDTQYF. The CDR3, as DNA: TGTGCCAGCTCACAAGGAGTCACAGATACGCAGTATTTT.

This clone was recorded a few times. V gene TRBV28 combines with J gene TRBJ2-5, with 11 bases identical to TRBD2. Germline V lookup: CDR1 MDHEN, CDR2 SYDVKM. The CDR3 runs 15 residues. V lost 2 bases and J lost 2; bases outside the gene matches: 1. The CDR3 DNA sequence: TGTGCCAGCAGTTTAAGACTAGCGGGACAAGAGACCCAGTACTTC. It encodes CASSLRLAGQETQYF.

This chain links TRBV15 with TRBJ2-1; the match to TRBD2 covers 12 bases. Losses at the gene ends were 1 base for V and 3 bases for J; bases not matched to a gene: 1. CDR1 is LNHNV, CDR2 YYDKDF, per germline (reference sequence). The CDR3 has 16 residues. Written as DNA, the CDR3 is TGTGCCACCAGCAGAGGGACTAGCGGGGACTACAATGAGCAGTTCTTC. Translating it yields CATSRGTSGDYNEQFF.

This clone was seen more than once but under ten times. The CDR3 DNA reads as TGTGCCAGCAGCGCTCGGGACAGGGAATCCTATGGCTACACCTTC. The encoded protein is CASSARDRESYGYTF. The gene calls are TRBV3-1 (or the pseudogene TRBV3-2) and TRBJ1-2, with 9 nucleotides matching TRBD1. With 5 bases clipped from V and 4 bases from J, the junction kept 8 bases outside the gene matches. Germline CDR1 is LGHDT and CDR2 is YNNKEL (reference sequence). This CDR3 has 15 amino acids.

The chain has TRBV6-5 and TRBJ1-5; D is unclear. The V gene lost 7 bases and the J gene lost 8 bases, with 12 bases spanning the gap. The germline CDR1 and CDR2 sequences are MNHEY and SVGAGI. The CDR3 has 12 residues. The CDR3 DNA reads TGTGCCAGCAACTCTATTCTGGAGCCCCAGCATTTT. Its translation is CASNSILEPQHF.

The chain employs TRBV2 and TRBJ2-3, with D unclear. CDR1 and CDR2 (germline): SNHLY, FYNNEI. The CDR3 consists of 14 residues. The V end lost 2 bases, the J end lost 3 bases, and 9 bases lay between the germline ends. CDR3 loop: CASSERVLTDTQYF. The DNA for the CDR3 is TGTGCCAGCAGTGAACGAGTCCTGACAGATACGCAGTATTTT.

Comments on this clone: The junction does not match germline at one end; this may be a read error. This chain links TRBV5-1 with TRBJ2-1; TRBD2 aligns across 7 bases. The CDR3 contains 11 residues. CDR1 is SGHRS, CDR2 YFSETQ, per germline. The CDR3 DNA reads as TGCGCCAGCAGCTTGGAGCGGGATCTCATCTTC. The encoded protein is CASSLERDLIF.

In this sample, this clone turned up once. The genes are TRBV4-1 and TRBJ1-1, with TRBD1 matching 8 bases. CDR1 is MGHRA, CDR2 YSYEKL, per germline. The CDR3 covers 15 residues. The J segment lost 4 bases and the V segment lost 3 bases, leaving 7 bases of the junction unmatched. The CDR3 protein is CASSHSGGLSTEAFF. The CDR3 DNA follows: TGCGCCAGCAGCCATTCAGGGGGCCTGAGCACTGAAGCTTTCTTT.

The chain is built from TRBV6-6 and TRBJ2-5; 12 nucleotides align to TRBD2. The CDR3 contains 16 residues. After removal of 2 bases from V and 5 bases from J, the junction contained 6 bases not matched to a gene. Germline CDR1 MNHNY, CDR2 SVGAGI (reference sequence). CDR3 in DNA: TGTGCCAGCAGTTACCTTCGACTAGCGGGGGCCGAGACCCAGTACTTC. Translating it yields CASSYLRLAGAETQYF.

The chain is built from TRBV7-8 and TRBJ2-5, with a possible D match to TRBD2 (6 bases). Per germline, CDR1 SGHVS and CDR2 FQNEAQ. This CDR3 contains 13 residues. Deletions cut 0 bases from V and 4 bases from J, with 6 bases between. The CDR3 reads CASSLAGLETQYF. The CDR3 DNA is TGTGCCAGCAGCTTAGCGGGACTAGAGACCCAGTACTTC.

The J gene is TRBJ1-1, the V gene TRBV5-1, with D unresolved. The CDR3 is made up of 14 amino acids. The germline CDR1 and CDR2 sequences are SGHRS and YFSETQ. Trimming took 0 bases from V and 5 from J, leaving 11 bases between them. This CDR3 reads CASSLAAERTEAFF. The CDR3 DNA sequence: TGCGCCAGCAGCTTGGCCGCAGAGCGGACTGAAGCTTTCTTT.

The chain uses TRBV10-3 and TRBJ1-1, with 7 bases fitting TRBD1. The CDR3 runs 14 residues. Germline V CDR1 and CDR2: ENHRY, SYGVKD. After removal of 4 bases from V and 1 base from J, the junction contained 3 bases not matched to a gene. CDR3 DNA: TGTGCCATCAGTGCCGGGACAGCGAACACTGAAGCTTTCTTT. This translates into CAISAGTANTEAFF.

This sequence joins TRBV5-1 and TRBJ1-4; tentative D call: TRBD1 (6 bases). Deletions cut 3 bases from V and 0 bases from J, with 9 bases between. The CDR3 covers 15 residues. Per the germline V gene, CDR1 is SGHRS and CDR2 is YFSETQ. In DNA, the CDR3 is TGCGCCAGCAGCTCAGGGGCTACAACTAATGAAAAACTGTTTTTT. Translated: CASSSGATTNEKLFF.

The genes are TRBV7-3 and TRBJ1-6, with a tentative D call TRBD1 (5 bases). Germline lookup yields CDR1 SGHTA and CDR2 FQGTGA. This CDR3 region has 18 residues. Trimming took off 6 bases at V and 5 bases at J, with 23 bases between the two ends. The CDR3 DNA reads as TGTGCCAGCAGTCACAGGAGCCTTTCTAAGTTTCATAATTCACCCCTCCACTTT. Protein sequence: CASSHRSLSKFHNSPLHF. Full variable domain (missing parts from reference TRBV7-3 and TRBJ1-6): GAGVSQTPSNKVTEKGKYVELRCDPISGHTALYWYRQSLGQGPEFLIYFQGTGAADDSGLPNDRFFAVRPEGSVSTLKIQRTERGDSAVYLCASSHRSLSKFHNSPLHFGNGTRLTVT.

This clone appeared a few times. CDR3 protein: CASSGPGGFYEQYF. CDR3 nucleotide sequence: TGTGCCAGCAGCGGTCCAGGGGGGTTCTACGAGCAGTACTTC. This chain links TRBV5-5 with TRBJ2-7; maybe TRBD1 (7 bases). With 4 bases removed from V and 3 bases from J, the gap between germline ends came to 14 bases. The CDR3 is 14 amino acids. CDR1 is SGHKS, CDR2 YYEKEE, per germline (reference sequence).

This clone appeared once. V gene TRBV7-2 combines with J gene TRBJ1-1; D is undetermined. The CDR3 runs to 12 residues. V was pared by 2 bases and J by 4 bases, with 5 bases between. CDR1 SGHTA and CDR2 FQGNSA come from the germline V gene. The chain's CDR3 is CASSLRSTEAFF. In DNA form, the CDR3 reads TGTGCCAGCAGCTTACGTAGCACTGAAGCTTTCTTT.

A few counts support this clone. The chain has TRBV3-1 (or the pseudogene TRBV3-2) and TRBJ1-4; 7 bases align to TRBD1. V trimming: 4 bases; J trimming: 7 bases; junction bases outside the gene matches: 9. The CDR3 is made up of 15 amino acids. From germline, CDR1 is LGHDT and CDR2 YNNKEL (reference sequence). CDR3 sequence: CASSRETGVREKLFF. Here the CDR3 DNA reads TGTGCCAGCAGCCGGGAAACAGGGGTCCGTGAAAAACTGTTTTTT.

The rearrangement links TRBV19 to TRBJ1-6, with 8 positions matching TRBD1. V lost 6 bases and J lost 10; bases outside the gene matches: 5. CDR1 LNHDA and CDR2 SQIVND come from the germline V gene (reference sequence). The CDR3 length is 13 residues. Here the CDR3 DNA reads TGTGCCAGTAGCAGGGGGCAGGGCTCACCCCTCCACTTT. This translates into CASSRGQGSPLHF.

The genes are TRBV5-1 and TRBJ2-7, with 9 nucleotides matching TRBD2. This CDR3 contains 14 residues. The J segment lost 2 bases and the V segment lost 2 bases, leaving 2 bases of the junction unmatched. The germline gives CDR1 SGHRS, CDR2 YFSETQ. The CDR3, as DNA: TGCGCCAGCAGCTTTCTAGCGGGGACCTACGAGCAGTACTTC. Translated, it gives CASSFLAGTYEQYF. The full variable domain, completed using reference TRBV5-1 and TRBJ2-7, is KAGVTQTPRYLIKTRGQQVTLSCSPISGHRSVSWYQQTPGQGLQFLFEYFSETQRNKGNFPGRFSGRQFSNSRSEMNVSTLELGDSALYLCASSFLAGTYEQYFGPGTRLTVT.

This clone has a handful of counts. The CDR3: CASSQYANSYEQYF. The CDR3 nucleotides are TGTGCCAGCAGCCAATACGCTAACTCCTACGAGCAGTACTTC. The rearrangement joins TRBV3-1 (or the pseudogene TRBV3-2) to TRBJ2-7; D call uncertain. The CDR3 has 14 amino acids. V was clipped by 2 bases and J by 0 bases, with 8 bases between them. Germline CDR1 reads LGHDT; CDR2 reads YNNKEL (reference sequence).